A single sample is the source of the 30 T cell receptor beta chains below, sequenced in a study of cytomegalovirus exposure and HLA in healthy donors. The study ran its PCR with 60 Vbeta and 13 Jbeta primers. TCRdb keeps only in-frame clones here, not all; method: immunoSEQ multiplex PCR. The sample contains around 150,000 clones, about 65% of which appear only once. Input material: PBMCs. The receptors come from a woman aged 18-35 years in good health and CMV-seropositive.

The chain recombines TRBV2 with TRBJ1-6; D uncertain. The V gene's germline CDR1 is SNHLY and CDR2 FYNNEI. V shed 10 bases and J shed 7 bases, with 17 bases lying between them. This CDR3 has 14 residues. CDR3 in amino acids: CANLLHPNNSPLHF. In nucleotides, the CDR3 is TGTGCCAACCTCTTACATCCGAACAATTCACCCCTCCACTTT. Based on the CDR3 plus reference TRBV2 and TRBJ1-6, the full variable domain is EPEVTQTPSHQVTQMGQEVILRCVPISNHLYFYWYRQILGQKVEFLVSFYNNEISEKSEIFDDQFSVERPDGSNFTLKIRSTKLEDSAMYFCANLLHPNNSPLHFGNGTRLTVT.

This chain connects TRBV27 to TRBJ2-7, with 11 positions matching TRBD2. V lost 5 bases, J lost 1 base, and 7 bases stayed unmatched. The CDR3 covers 16 residues. Germline CDR1 is MNHEY and CDR2 is SMNVEV (reference sequence). The CDR3 nucleotides are TGTGCCAGCAGTGTTGGGGGGACTAGCGGATCCTACGAGCAGTACTTC. Encoded protein: CASSVGGTSGSYEQYF.

This clone came up once. J is TRBJ1-1 and V is TRBV18; D unclear. Trimming cost V 10 bases and J 3 bases, with 9 bases left between them. The CDR3 covers 11 residues. The V gene's germline CDR1 is KGHSH and CDR2 LQKENI. CDR3 protein: CATMADTEAFF. CDR3 bases: TGTGCCACCATGGCCGACACTGAAGCTTTCTTT.

The chain is built from TRBV18 and TRBJ1-2; 9 positions match TRBD1. V lost 2 bases and J lost 8; bases outside the gene matches: 6. This CDR3 contains 14 residues. In germline, CDR1 is KGHSH, CDR2 LQKENI. The chain's CDR3 is CASSPNTGGQGYTF. CDR3 in DNA: TGTGCCAGCTCACCAAATACAGGGGGCCAAGGCTACACCTTC.

DNA of the CDR3: TGTGCCAGCAGCTATCTCATGCAGGGCCTCGGCTACACCTTC. Its translation is CASSYLMQGLGYTF. The chain has TRBV7-9 and TRBJ1-2, with a tentative D call TRBD1 (5 bases). CDR3 length equals 14 residues. V was cut by 4 bases and J by 8 bases, with 17 bases left in between. The germline gives CDR1 SEHNR, CDR2 FQNEAQ (reference sequence). The variable domain in full, with the rest retrieved from reference TRBV7-9 and TRBJ1-2, is DTGVSQNPRHKITKRGQNVTFRCDPISEHNRLYWYRQTLGQGPEFLTYFQNEAQLEKSRLLSDRFSAERPKGSFSTLEIQRTEQGDSAMYLCASSYLMQGLGYTFGSGTRLTVV.

This rearrangement joins TRBV9 to TRBJ2-7; possibly TRBD1 for D (6 bases). In germline, CDR1 is SGDLS, CDR2 YYNGEE. The CDR3 extends over 14 amino acids. V was pared by 3 bases and J by 3 bases, with 13 bases between. CDR3 amino acids: CASSAQAGVYEQYF. The CDR3 DNA reads TGTGCCAGCAGCGCTCAGGCAGGGGTCTACGAGCAGTACTTC.

The chain couples TRBV9 to TRBJ1-2, with 7 bases fitting TRBD1. The CDR3 consists of 15 residues. J was trimmed by 8 bases and V by 3 bases; bases with no gene match: 13. Per germline, CDR1 SGDLS and CDR2 YYNGEE. The CDR3 sequence: CASSDKSTGTYGYTF. For the CDR3, the DNA is TGTGCCAGCAGCGACAAATCGACAGGGACATACGGCTACACCTTC.

This chain uses TRBV9 with TRBJ2-5; TRBD2 matches at 12 bases. This CDR3 spans 17 amino acids. Germline assignment: CDR1 SGDLS and CDR2 YYNGEE. Trimming took 3 bases from V and 2 from J; bases not matched to a gene: 8. The CDR3: CASSAWTSGDGQETQYF. The CDR3 bases are TGTGCCAGCAGCGCATGGACTAGCGGGGACGGACAAGAGACCCAGTACTTC. Full variable domain (remainder filled in from reference TRBV9 and TRBJ2-5): DSGVTQTPKHLITATGQRVTLRCSPRSGDLSVYWYQQSLDQGLQFLIQYYNGEERAKGNILERFSAQQFPDLHSELNLSSLELGDSALYFCASSAWTSGDGQETQYFGPGTRLLVL.

This clone was seen a single time. The V gene is TRBV21-1, the J gene TRBJ1-6; the table's D call, TRBD1, has no DNA check behind it. TRBV21-1 is given as a pseudogene. The CDR3 totals 17 residues. This CDR3 is CASSNGKSDSLNSPLHF. CDR3 bases: TGTGCCAGCAGCAACGGAAAGTCGGACAGCCTTAATTCACCCCTCCACTTT.

The rearrangement joins TRBV4-1 to TRBJ2-5; TRBD2 matches 8 bases. Germline CDR1 and CDR2: MGHRA and YSYEKL. This CDR3 is 17 amino acids long. Trimming cost V 0 bases and J 5 bases; bases outside gene matches: 11. CDR3 nucleotides: TGCGCCAGCAGCCAAGAGGGAAGCGGGAGAAGTAAGGAGACCCAGTACTTC. Translation gives CASSQEGSGRSKETQYF.

The genes are TRBV10-2 and TRBJ2-2; 8 nucleotides match TRBD2. V trimming: 7 bases; J trimming: 2 bases; junction bases outside the gene matches: 3. This CDR3 is built from 14 residues. Germline V gene sequence: CDR1 WSHSY, CDR2 SAAADI. The CDR3: CASISGINTGELFF. Here the CDR3 DNA reads TGCGCCAGCATTAGCGGGATAAACACCGGGGAGCTGTTTTTT.

In its sample, this clone was seen a few times. The chain has TRBV7-9 and TRBJ2-3; 9 bases are shared with TRBD1. The germline V gene has CDR1 SEHNR and CDR2 FQNEAQ (reference sequence). V trimming: 5 bases; J trimming: 5 bases; junction bases outside the gene matches: 14. The CDR3 consists of 17 residues. As DNA, the CDR3 is TGTGCCAGCAGCATGCCGCAGAAGACAGGGGGAATAGATACGCAGTATTTT. This gives the protein CASSMPQKTGGIDTQYF. Together with reference TRBV7-9 and TRBJ2-3, the CDR3 gives the full variable domain: DTGVSQNPRHKITKRGQNVTFRCDPISEHNRLYWYRQTLGQGPEFLTYFQNEAQLEKSRLLSDRFSAERPKGSFSTLEIQRTEQGDSAMYLCASSMPQKTGGIDTQYFGPGTRLTVL.

In its sample, this clone was seen once. The rearrangement joins TRBV29-1 to TRBJ2-5; TRBD2 is a possible D gene (7 bases). Germline-derived CDR1 and CDR2 are SQVTM and ANQGSEA. This CDR3 is 14 amino acids long. V gave up 6 bases and J gave up 5 bases, with 19 bases separating them. The CDR3 sequence: CSVASGGARETQYF. CDR3 DNA: TGCAGCGTAGCCTCTGGGGGGGCGCGGGAGACCCAGTACTTC.

This clone has only one observation. This chain links TRBV7-9 with TRBJ1-1; 7 bases map to TRBD1. There are 15 residues in the CDR3. The junction had 8 bases not matched to a gene; V was cut back by 3 bases and J by 4 bases. CDR1 and CDR2 from the germline V gene are SEHNR and FQNEAQ (reference sequence). Here the CDR3 reads CASSLGTAVVTEAFF. The CDR3 nucleotides are TGTGCCAGCAGCTTGGGGACAGCGGTAGTCACTGAAGCTTTCTTT.

This clone was counted between two and nine times. The chain has TRBV18 and TRBJ2-3; 11 nucleotides align to TRBD2. CDR1 and CDR2 (germline): KGHSH, LQKENI. The CDR3 length is 18 residues. V gave up 1 base and J gave up 0 bases; unmatched junction bases: 6. The CDR3 sequence is CASSPRTSGGTSTDTQYF. CDR3 coding DNA: TGTGCCAGCTCACCACGTACTAGCGGGGGAACTAGCACAGATACGCAGTATTTT.

This chain connects TRBV7-9 to TRBJ2-7; tentative D call: TRBD2 (5 bases). V was cut by 5 bases and J by 0 bases, with 17 bases left in between. Germline values: CDR1 SEHNR, CDR2 FQNEAQ (reference sequence). This CDR3 region has 16 residues. The CDR3 is CASSLAPREISYEQYF. CDR3 bases: TGTGCCAGCAGCCTCGCCCCCCGGGAAATCTCCTACGAGCAGTACTTC.

DNA of the CDR3: TGTGCCAGCAGCCTCCGACGGGACACTGAAGCTTTCTTT. Protein product: CASSLRRDTEAFF. V gene TRBV5-8 combines with J gene TRBJ1-1; the D is unclear. This CDR3 contains 13 residues. The germline gives CDR1 SGHTS, CDR2 YDEGEE. Deletions cut 4 bases from V and 3 bases from J, with 10 bases between.

J is TRBJ2-1 and V is TRBV12-2; the listed D gene, TRBD2, was not tested against the DNA. TRBV12-2 is classified as a pseudogene. The CDR3 has 17 residues. The CDR3 coding sequence is TGTGCAAGTCGCTTAGTAACGACTCATCATATCGGATATGAGCAGTTCTTC. Translating gives CASRLVTTHHIGYEQFF.

For this clone: A junction end diverges from the germline sequence, so it may reflect a read error. V and J are TRBV7-7 and TRBJ1-1, with D possibly matching TRBD1 (5 bases). This CDR3 region has 15 residues. CDR1 is SSHAT and CDR2 is FNYEAQ in the germline V gene (reference sequence). The CDR3 coding sequence is TGTGCTAGCAGCTTAGCGCTGTCAGGGCGGAGTGAAGCTTTCTTT. This gives the protein CASSLALSGRSEAFF. Filled out from reference TRBV7-7 and TRBJ1-1, the complete variable domain reads GAGVSQSPRYKVTKRGQDVTLRCDPISSHATLYWYQQALGQGPEFLTYFNYEAQPDKSGLPSDRFSAERPEGSISTLTIQRTEQRDSAMYRCASSLALSGRSEAFFGQGTRLTVV.

This chain uses TRBV18 with TRBJ1-4; D not resolved. Germline assignment: CDR1 KGHSH and CDR2 LQKENI. CDR3 length: 13 amino acids. Trimming took 6 bases from V and 3 from J, leaving 8 bases between them. In nucleotides, the CDR3 is TGTGCCAGCTCGCACAGATCTAATGAAAAACTGTTTTTT. This gives the protein CASSHRSNEKLFF.

This chain links TRBV2 with TRBJ2-5; D might be TRBD2 (7 bases). CDR1 and CDR2 (germline): SNHLY, FYNNEI. V lost 6 bases, J lost 5 bases, and 19 bases lay in between. The CDR3 extends over 15 amino acids. The CDR3 here is CASRRGGRGLETQYF. The CDR3 nucleotides are TGTGCCAGCAGAAGGGGGGGTAGGGGACTCGAGACCCAGTACTTC.

This clone has a handful of counts. This sequence joins TRBV18 and TRBJ2-7, with 9 bases identical to TRBD1. Unmatched junction bases numbered 15, after V lost 9 bases and J lost 9 bases. This CDR3 contains 14 residues. Germline V gene sequence: CDR1 KGHSH, CDR2 LQKENI. Here the CDR3 DNA reads TGTGCCAGTTCAGCGGGACAGGGTCGTGAAAGGCAGTACTTC. Encoded protein: CASSAGQGRERQYF.

This clone was found once. V and J are TRBV7-8 and TRBJ2-5; 8 positions match TRBD1. The V and J ends lost 5 bases and 3 bases, in that order; junction bases with no gene match: 5. This CDR3 contains 14 residues. Germline CDR1 reads SGHVS; CDR2 reads FQNEAQ. CDR3 nucleotide sequence: TGTGCCAGCAGCCCAGGGACAGGAGAAGAGACCCAGTACTTC. Its protein is CASSPGTGEETQYF.

The chain uses TRBV7-9 and TRBJ1-2, with a tentative D call TRBD1 (5 bases). Trimming pared 4 bases from V and 2 bases from J, leaving 8 bases between. The CDR3 has 13 amino acids. Germline loops: CDR1 SEHNR, CDR2 FQNEAQ (reference sequence). The CDR3 DNA reads as TGTGCCAGCAGCTGGGGCGGAAACTATGGCTACACCTTC. Residues: CASSWGGNYGYTF.

The chain joins TRBV4-1 to TRBJ1-1, with TRBD1 matching over 10 bases. The CDR3 covers 17 residues. From germline, CDR1 is MGHRA and CDR2 YSYEKL. V gave up 0 bases and J gave up 2 bases; unmatched junction bases: 6. CDR3 in amino acids: CASSQDGTGVGNTEAFF. The CDR3 DNA sequence: TGCGCCAGCAGCCAAGATGGGACAGGGGTGGGCAACACTGAAGCTTTCTTT.

V gene TRBV30 combines with J gene TRBJ1-1; no definite D call. The V and J ends lost 0 bases and 10 bases respectively, with 15 bases between them. Germline CDR1 GTSNPN, CDR2 SVGIG (reference sequence). The CDR3 contains 13 residues. CDR3 in DNA: TGTGCCTGGAGTGTAGTAGGTGGGAGGCGAGCTTTCTTT. The encoded protein is CAWSVVGGRRAFF.

The rearrangement joins TRBV5-4 to TRBJ1-5; D is uncertain. The CDR3 totals 12 residues. CDR1 and CDR2 from the germline V gene are SGHNT and YYREEE (reference sequence). Between the trimmed V and J ends, which lost 0 bases and 7 bases, there was a span of 5 bases. The CDR3 here is CASSLAGQPQHF. CDR3 nucleotides: TGTGCCAGCAGCTTGGCAGGACAGCCCCAGCATTTT.

The rearrangement joins TRBV20-1 to TRBJ2-1; D not certain. Germline V gene data show CDR1 as DFQATT and CDR2 as SNEGSKA (reference sequence). V dropped 4 bases and J dropped 7 bases, with 5 bases sitting between them. There are 10 residues in the CDR3. This CDR3 reads CSATRNEQFF. DNA for the CDR3: TGCAGTGCTACCCGGAATGAGCAGTTCTTC.

A few counts support this clone. The chain combines TRBV6-5 with TRBJ1-4, with 10 bases matching TRBD1. Germline CDR1 and CDR2: MNHEY and SVGAGI. V was clipped by 8 bases and J by 8 bases; unmatched bases: 5. The CDR3 length is 13 residues. The DNA of the CDR3 is TGTGCCAGCGGACGGACAGGGGGAGAAAAACTGTTTTTT. Translating it yields CASGRTGGEKLFF.

The rearrangement uses TRBV6-1 and TRBJ1-1, with D possibly being TRBD1 (5 bases). Trimming shortened V by 0 bases and J by 0 bases, and 8 bases separated the two germline ends. Germline lookup yields CDR1 MNHNS and CDR2 SASEGT. The CDR3 is 15 amino acids. CDR3 loop: CASSEAGLLNTEAFF. CDR3 sequence (DNA): TGTGCCAGCAGTGAAGCGGGGCTGCTGAACACTGAAGCTTTCTTT.